The 5 T cell receptor beta chains below come from one sample, sequenced in a study of cytomegalovirus exposure and HLA in healthy donors. The PCR made use of 60 Vbeta and 13 Jbeta primers. Produced via immunoSEQ multiplex PCR; TCRdb's table is partial and in-frame only. This table holds nearly 300,000 clones, roughly 88% found once. The sample consisted of PBMCs. The origin of the receptors is a middle-aged man in good health and CMV-seropositive.

The rearrangement joins TRBV28 to TRBJ2-7; D is ambiguous. V was cut by 2 bases and J by 7 bases, with 6 bases left in between. CDR3 length equals 11 residues. Germline loops: CDR1 MDHEN, CDR2 SYDVKM. Here the CDR3 reads CASSLQTEQYF. In nucleotides, the CDR3 is TGTGCCAGCAGTTTACAAACAGAGCAGTACTTC.

The V and J genes are TRBV4-2 and TRBJ2-1; D possibly corresponds to TRBD2 (5 bases). The germline gives CDR1 LGHNA, CDR2 YNFKEQ. Deletions cut 0 bases from V and 2 bases from J, with 11 bases between. This CDR3 contains 16 residues. The CDR3 is CASSQDSAGTYNEQFF. The DNA for the CDR3 is TGTGCCAGCAGCCAAGATTCGGCGGGTACCTACAATGAGCAGTTCTTC.

The chain recombines TRBV13 with TRBJ2-1, with a possible D match to TRBD2 (6 bases). Germline CDR1 and CDR2: PRHDT and FYEKMQ (reference sequence). V was clipped by 1 base and J by 13 bases, with 14 bases between them. The CDR3 has 13 amino acids. The chain's CDR3 is CASSLEAGANQFF. The CDR3 nucleotides are TGTGCCAGCAGCTTAGAAGCGGGCGCCAACCAGTTCTTC. Using reference TRBV13 and TRBJ2-1 for the parts outside the CDR3, the full variable domain is AAGVIQSPRHLIKEKRETATLKCYPIPRHDTVYWYQQGPGQDPQFLISFYEKMQSDKGSIPDRFSAQQFSDYHSELNMSSLELGDSALYFCASSLEAGANQFFGPGTRLTVL.

CDR3 sequence reads: CASSPWTSGTTDTQYF. CDR3 in DNA: TGTGCCAGCAGCCCCTGGACTAGCGGGACCACAGATACGCAGTATTTT. The chain carries TRBV7-3 and TRBJ2-3, with TRBD2 matching 12 bases. V gave up 5 bases and J gave up 2 bases; unmatched junction bases: 5. The germline CDR1 and CDR2 sequences are SGHTA and FQGTGA. The CDR3 has 16 amino acids.

V usage is TRBV10-1 and J usage is TRBJ2-3; D unresolved. V dropped 3 bases and J dropped 4 bases, with 8 bases sitting between them. The CDR3 totals 13 residues. CDR1 and CDR2 from the germline V gene are WNHNN and SYGVQD (reference sequence). The CDR3 is CASSDRVPDTQYF. The CDR3 DNA reads TGCGCCAGCAGTGATCGGGTCCCAGATACGCAGTATTTT.